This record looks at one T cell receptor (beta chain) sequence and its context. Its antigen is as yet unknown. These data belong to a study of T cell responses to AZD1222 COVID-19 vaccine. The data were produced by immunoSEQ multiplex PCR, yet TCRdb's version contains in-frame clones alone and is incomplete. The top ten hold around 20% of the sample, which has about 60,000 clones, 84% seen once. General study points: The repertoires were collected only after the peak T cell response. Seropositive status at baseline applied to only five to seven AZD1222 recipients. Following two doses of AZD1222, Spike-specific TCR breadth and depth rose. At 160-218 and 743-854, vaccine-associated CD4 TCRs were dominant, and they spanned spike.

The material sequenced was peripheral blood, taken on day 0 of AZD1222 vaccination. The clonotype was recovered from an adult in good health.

The CDR3 spells CASSLRSGFNSPLHF. The CDR3 nucleotides are TGTGCCAGCAGCTTGCGGTCAGGGTTCAATTCACCCCTCCACTTT. The chain is built from TRBV5-6 and TRBJ1-6; perhaps TRBD1 as D (5 bases). The V end was cut by 1 base, the J end by 7 bases, with 12 bases between. Germline loops: CDR1 SGHDT, CDR2 YYEEEE. This CDR3 has 15 amino acids.